This T cell receptor beta chain was identified during a study of cytomegalovirus exposure and HLA in healthy donors. 60 Vbeta and 13 Jbeta primers were used in PCR. Some clones are missing from TCRdb's copy, which holds only in-frame ones; the method was immunoSEQ multiplex PCR. In the table there are 100,000 to 150,000 clones, 65% to 90% of which are singletons. Overall study results and limits: Analysis was performed later, and it showed HLA-associated TCR beta chains to be more clonally expanded than equally common others. There were some public TCRs occurring in many donors, but most TCR sequences were rare. Productive rates of about 87% or about 30% were seen for most TCR beta V segments in an earlier analysis. In a later analysis, specific HLA alleles were associated with about 18,000 TCR beta sequences at a 0.05 false discovery rate.

CDR3 length: 16 amino acids. Germline CDR1 SGHVS, CDR2 FNYEAQ. Trimming removed 5 bases at V and 0 bases at J, with 15 bases between. Details on this clone: Its specificity is unknown.

The TCR sequence derives from a man aged 50-60 years in good health and CMV-seronegative. The chain links TRBV7-6 to TRBJ2-3, with TRBD1 as a possible D gene (7 bases). Sequences were obtained from PBMCs. This CDR3 is CASSGGTATSTDTQYF. CDR3 bases: TGTGCCAGCAGCGGGGGGACAGCTACTAGCACAGATACGCAGTATTTT.